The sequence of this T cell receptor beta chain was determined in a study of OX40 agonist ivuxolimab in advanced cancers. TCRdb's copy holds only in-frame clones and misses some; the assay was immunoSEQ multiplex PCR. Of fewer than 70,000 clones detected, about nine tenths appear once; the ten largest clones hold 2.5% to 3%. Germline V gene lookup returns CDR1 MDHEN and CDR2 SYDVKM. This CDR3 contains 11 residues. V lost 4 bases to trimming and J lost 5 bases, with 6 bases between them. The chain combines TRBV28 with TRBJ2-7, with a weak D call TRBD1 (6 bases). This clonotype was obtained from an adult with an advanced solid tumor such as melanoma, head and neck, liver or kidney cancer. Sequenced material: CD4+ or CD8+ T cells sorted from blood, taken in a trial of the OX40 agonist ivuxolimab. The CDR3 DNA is TGTGCCAGCAGTTGGGACAACGAGCAGTACTTC. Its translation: CASSWDNEQYF.